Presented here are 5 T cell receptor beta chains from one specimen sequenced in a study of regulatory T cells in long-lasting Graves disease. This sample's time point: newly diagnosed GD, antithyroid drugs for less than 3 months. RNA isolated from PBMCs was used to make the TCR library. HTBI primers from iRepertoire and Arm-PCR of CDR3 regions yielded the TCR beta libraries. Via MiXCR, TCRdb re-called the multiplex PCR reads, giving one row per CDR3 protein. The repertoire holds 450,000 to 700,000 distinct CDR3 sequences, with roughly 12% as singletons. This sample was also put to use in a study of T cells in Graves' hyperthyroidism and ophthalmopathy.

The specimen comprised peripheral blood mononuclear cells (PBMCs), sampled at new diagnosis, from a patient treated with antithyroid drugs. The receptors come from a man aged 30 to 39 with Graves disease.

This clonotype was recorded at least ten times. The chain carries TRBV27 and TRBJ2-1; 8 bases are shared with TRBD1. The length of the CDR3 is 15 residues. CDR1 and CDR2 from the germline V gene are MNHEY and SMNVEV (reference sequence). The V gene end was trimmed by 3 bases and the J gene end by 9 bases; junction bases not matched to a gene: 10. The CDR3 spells CASSFFAQGAGEQFF. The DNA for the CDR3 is TGTGCCAGCAGTTTCTTTGCCCAGGGGGCGGGTGAGCAGTTCTTC.

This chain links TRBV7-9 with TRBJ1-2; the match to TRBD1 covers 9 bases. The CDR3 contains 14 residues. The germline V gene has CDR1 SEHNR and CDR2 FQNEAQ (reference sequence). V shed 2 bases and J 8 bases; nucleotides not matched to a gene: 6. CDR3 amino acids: CASSLSQGAQGYTF. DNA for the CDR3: TGTGCCAGCAGCTTATCACAGGGGGCGCAAGGCTACACCTTC.

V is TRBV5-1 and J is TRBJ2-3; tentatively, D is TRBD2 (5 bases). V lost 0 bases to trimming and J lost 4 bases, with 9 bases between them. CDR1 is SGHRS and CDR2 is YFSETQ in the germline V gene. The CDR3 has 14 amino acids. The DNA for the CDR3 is TGCGCCAGCAGCTTGGCCTCCGGGGCAGATACGCAGTATTTT. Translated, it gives CASSLASGADTQYF.

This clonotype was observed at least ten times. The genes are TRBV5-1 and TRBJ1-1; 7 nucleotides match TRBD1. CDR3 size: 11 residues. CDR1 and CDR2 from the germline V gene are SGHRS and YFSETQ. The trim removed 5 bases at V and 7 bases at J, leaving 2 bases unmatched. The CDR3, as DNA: TGCGCCAGCAGGAGGACAGGTGAAGCTTTCTTT. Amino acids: CASRRTGEAFF.

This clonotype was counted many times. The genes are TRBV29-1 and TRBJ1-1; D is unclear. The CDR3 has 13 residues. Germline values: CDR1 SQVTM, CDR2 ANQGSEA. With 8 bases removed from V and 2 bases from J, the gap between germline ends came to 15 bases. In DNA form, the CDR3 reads TGCAGCCTCTCCTCGGGAGTCAACACTGAAGCTTTCTTT. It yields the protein CSLSSGVNTEAFF.